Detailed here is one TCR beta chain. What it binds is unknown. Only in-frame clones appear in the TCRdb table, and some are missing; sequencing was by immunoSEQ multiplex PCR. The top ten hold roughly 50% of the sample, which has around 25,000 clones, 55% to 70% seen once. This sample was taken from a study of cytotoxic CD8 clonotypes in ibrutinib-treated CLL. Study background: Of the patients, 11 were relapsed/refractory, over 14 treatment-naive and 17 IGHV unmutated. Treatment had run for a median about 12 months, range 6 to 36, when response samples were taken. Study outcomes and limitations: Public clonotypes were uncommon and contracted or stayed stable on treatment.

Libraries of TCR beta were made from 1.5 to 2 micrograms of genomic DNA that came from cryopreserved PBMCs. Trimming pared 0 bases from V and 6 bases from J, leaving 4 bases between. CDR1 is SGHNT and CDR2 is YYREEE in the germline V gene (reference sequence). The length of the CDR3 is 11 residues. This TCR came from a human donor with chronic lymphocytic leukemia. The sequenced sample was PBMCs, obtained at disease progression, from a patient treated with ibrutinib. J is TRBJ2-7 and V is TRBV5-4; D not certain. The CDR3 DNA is TGTGCCAGCAGCTTGGCCCTCGAGCAGTACTTC. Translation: CASSLALEQYF. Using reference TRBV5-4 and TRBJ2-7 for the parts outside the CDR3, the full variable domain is ETGVTQSPTHLIKTRGQQVTLRCSSQSGHNTVSWYQQALGQGPQFIFQYYREEENGRGNFPPRFSGLQFPNYSSELNVNALELDDSALYLCASSLALEQYFGPGTRLTVT.